This T cell receptor beta chain was observed in a study of T-cell memory formation after mild COVID-19. Libraries for TCRalpha and TCRbeta carried sample barcodes and unique molecular identifiers via 5'RACE. TCRdb reprocessed the 5' RACE reads with MiXCR, giving one entry per CDR3 protein. The sample shows approximately 350,000 distinct CDR3 sequences, approximately 29% of them seen only once. CDR1 and CDR2 (germline): KGHSH, LQKENI. V was trimmed by 0 bases and J by 12 bases, leaving 9 bases between them. CDR3 length: 12 residues. This chain connects TRBV18 to TRBJ2-1; D remains ambiguous. Input material: PBMCs or a T cell subset sorted from them (not recorded which). This clonotype was sampled from an adult woman who had mild COVID-19 (a few samples of this study predate the infection). Cell type and time point are not known. CDR3 sequence (DNA): TGTGCCAGCTCACCACCGTTCGTAGCGCAGTTCTTC. This gives the protein CASSPPFVAQFF.